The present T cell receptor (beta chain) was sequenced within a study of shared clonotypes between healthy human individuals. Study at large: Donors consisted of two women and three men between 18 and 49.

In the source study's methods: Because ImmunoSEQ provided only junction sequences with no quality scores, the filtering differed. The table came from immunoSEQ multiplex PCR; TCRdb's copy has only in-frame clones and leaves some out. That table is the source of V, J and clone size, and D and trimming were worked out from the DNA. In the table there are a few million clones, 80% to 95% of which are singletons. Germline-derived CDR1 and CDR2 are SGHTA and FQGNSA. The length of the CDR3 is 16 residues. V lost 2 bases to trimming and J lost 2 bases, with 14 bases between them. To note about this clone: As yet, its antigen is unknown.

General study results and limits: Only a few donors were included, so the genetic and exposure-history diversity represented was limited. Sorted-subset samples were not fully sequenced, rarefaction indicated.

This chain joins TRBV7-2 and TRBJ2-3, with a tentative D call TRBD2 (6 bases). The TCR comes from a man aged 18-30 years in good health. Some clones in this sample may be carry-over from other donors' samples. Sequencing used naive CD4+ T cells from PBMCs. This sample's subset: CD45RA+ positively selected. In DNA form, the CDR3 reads TGTGCCAGCAGCTTACGGGGGACGTCATCCACAGATACGCAGTATTTT. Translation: CASSLRGTSSTDTQYF.